The 26 T cell receptor beta chains reported below all come from one sample, sequenced in a study of blood T cell repertoires in COVID-19. Only in-frame clones appear in the TCRdb table, and some are missing; sequencing was by immunoSEQ multiplex PCR. The sample yields approximately 200,000 clones, around 80% seen once. The specimen was PBMCs or T cells enriched from blood (not recorded which). The receptors were gathered from a man between 60 and 70 years old who had recovered from COVID-19.

The chain carries TRBV4-3 and TRBJ1-6; the match to TRBD1 covers 7 bases. The germline CDR1 and CDR2 sequences are LGHNA and YSLEER. The trim removed 0 bases at V and 3 bases at J, leaving 2 bases unmatched. This CDR3 comprises 16 residues. CDR3 amino acids: CASSQDTGVYNSPLHF. The CDR3 DNA follows: TGCGCCAGCAGCCAAGATACAGGGGTCTATAATTCACCCCTCCACTTT.

The chain uses TRBV2 and TRBJ1-1; 7 nucleotides align to TRBD1. CDR3 length: 14 residues. Unmatched junction bases numbered 7, after V lost 8 bases and J lost 1 base. The germline CDR1 and CDR2 sequences are SNHLY and FYNNEI. The CDR3 loop reads CASESRGRNTEAFF. The DNA for the CDR3 is TGTGCCAGCGAGTCGAGGGGGCGGAACACTGAAGCTTTCTTT.

The chain uses TRBV19 and TRBJ2-1; TRBD1 aligns across 10 bases. Germline-derived CDR1 and CDR2 are LNHDA and SQIVND (reference sequence). The trim removed 3 bases at V and 6 bases at J, leaving 5 bases unmatched. The CDR3 has 15 residues. CDR3 coding DNA: TGTGCCAGTAGTATTGGGACAGGGGCGAGCAATGAGCAGTTCTTC. Amino acids: CASSIGTGASNEQFF. Full variable domain (outside the CDR3, taken from reference TRBV19 and TRBJ2-1): DGGITQSPKYLFRKEGQNVTLSCEQNLNHDAMYWYRQDPGQGLRLIYYSQIVNDFQKGDIAEGYSVSREKKESFPLTVTSAQKNPTAFYLCASSIGTGASNEQFFGPGTRLTVL.

This clone was counted a single time. The chain has TRBV10-3 and TRBJ1-3; D is ambiguous. CDR3 length: 15 residues. Germline lookup yields CDR1 ENHRY and CDR2 SYGVKD. V lost 7 bases to trimming and J lost 2 bases, with 15 bases between them. The CDR3 sequence: CAITPGPAAGNTIYF. CDR3 coding DNA: TGTGCCATCACCCCGGGCCCAGCGGCTGGAAACACCATATATTTT.

This clone was detected only a few times. The rearrangement joins TRBV6-4 to TRBJ1-1; D is undetermined. V was cut by 6 bases and J by 5 bases, with 10 bases left in between. The germline gives CDR1 MRHNA, CDR2 SNTAGT. The length of the CDR3 is 12 residues. CDR3 amino acids: CASRGEGTEAFF. In DNA form, the CDR3 reads TGTGCCAGCAGGGGAGAGGGAACTGAAGCTTTCTTT.

The CDR3 loop is CASSEGDRGVNTEAFF. CDR3 coding DNA: TGTGCCAGCAGCGAAGGGGACAGGGGGGTGAACACTGAAGCTTTCTTT. V is TRBV9 and J is TRBJ1-1; 11 bases line up with TRBD1. Germline V gene lookup returns CDR1 SGDLS and CDR2 YYNGEE. Trimming at V came to 3 bases and at J to 0 bases, leaving 4 bases not matched to a gene. The CDR3 covers 16 residues. The full variable domain, completed using reference TRBV9 and TRBJ1-1, is DSGVTQTPKHLITATGQRVTLRCSPRSGDLSVYWYQQSLDQGLQFLIQYYNGEERAKGNILERFSAQQFPDLHSELNLSSLELGDSALYFCASSEGDRGVNTEAFFGQGTRLTVV.

V gene TRBV24-1 combines with J gene TRBJ1-5; 12 bases are a match to TRBD1. The CDR3 consists of 17 residues. Germline-derived CDR1 and CDR2 are KGHDR and SFDVKD. V lost 4 bases to trimming and J lost 7 bases; unmatched junction nucleotides: 10. The CDR3 DNA sequence: TGTGCCACCAGTGACCCGCCCGGGACAGGGGGCAGGCAGCCCCAGCATTTT. Amino acid sequence: CATSDPPGTGGRQPQHF.

The chain recombines TRBV18 with TRBJ1-2; tentative D call: TRBD1 (6 bases). Looked up from germline, CDR1 is KGHSH and CDR2 is LQKENI. The CDR3 has 14 amino acids. V shed 3 bases and J shed 2 bases, with 10 bases lying between them. The CDR3 DNA sequence: TGTGCCAGCTCACCGAACAGGGAGAACTATGGCTACACCTTC. This translates into CASSPNRENYGYTF.

J is TRBJ1-1 and V is TRBV5-1; D call uncertain. The CDR3 spans 15 residues. The germline CDR1 and CDR2 sequences are SGHRS and YFSETQ. The V and J ends lost 0 bases and 3 bases respectively, with 12 bases between them. The CDR3 DNA is TGCGCCAGCAGCTTGGGGCTAGTTTCGGACACTGAAGCTTTCTTT. Translating gives CASSLGLVSDTEAFF.

This clone was counted between two and nine times. This rearrangement joins TRBV7-2 to TRBJ1-2; the D gene is possibly TRBD1 (5 bases). Germline assignment: CDR1 SGHTA and CDR2 FQGNSA. This CDR3 comprises 13 residues. With 7 bases removed from V and 6 bases from J, the gap between germline ends came to 15 bases. CDR3 amino acids: CASTRGGVDGYTF. The DNA of the CDR3 is TGTGCCAGCACCCGGGGGGGGGTGGATGGCTACACCTTC.

The chain combines TRBV7-9 with TRBJ1-2; a possible D gene is TRBD1 (6 bases). Trimming shortened V by 4 bases and J by 2 bases, and 14 bases separated the two germline ends. Germline V lookup: CDR1 SEHNR, CDR2 FQNEAQ (reference sequence). The CDR3 is 15 amino acids. As DNA, the CDR3 is TGTGCCAGCAGCTCCCCCGGGACACCAAACTATGGCTACACCTTC. This gives the protein CASSSPGTPNYGYTF.

The genes are TRBV5-1 and TRBJ1-4; perhaps TRBD1 as D (5 bases). In germline, CDR1 is SGHRS, CDR2 YFSETQ. CDR3 size: 16 residues. V dropped 1 base and J dropped 3 bases, with 13 bases sitting between them. The CDR3 sequence is CASSLYPGLANEKLFF. Here the CDR3 DNA reads TGCGCCAGCAGCTTGTACCCAGGGTTGGCTAATGAAAAACTGTTTTTT.

The chain recombines TRBV5-6 with TRBJ1-4; TRBD1 agrees at 9 bases. Per germline, CDR1 SGHDT and CDR2 YYEEEE. J was trimmed by 4 bases and V by 4 bases; bases with no gene match: 8. This CDR3 region has 16 residues. In nucleotides, the CDR3 is TGTGCCAGCAGCCTAGGACAGGGGACCCTTAATGAAAAACTGTTTTTT. As protein: CASSLGQGTLNEKLFF.

CDR3 DNA: TGTGCCAGCAGTGCTGGACCGGGACAGGGGCCCCTAGGGCAGTACTTC. This codes for CASSAGPGQGPLGQYF. The chain employs TRBV27 and TRBJ2-7; 10 positions agree with TRBD1. CDR1 is MNHEY, CDR2 SMNVEV, per germline (reference sequence). The CDR3 totals 16 residues. The ends lost 5 bases at V and 9 bases at J; junction bases unmatched: 16.

The chain has TRBV7-8 and TRBJ2-2, with TRBD1 identical over 8 bases. This CDR3 is built from 18 residues. Per germline, CDR1 SGHVS and CDR2 FQNEAQ. Trimming took 6 bases from V and 3 from J; bases not matched to a gene: 15. The CDR3 region has the DNA TGTGCCAGCAGTCGAAGAATGGACAGGGTGGGTGACACCGGGGAGCTGTTTTTT. As protein: CASSRRMDRVGDTGELFF.

V gene TRBV19 combines with J gene TRBJ2-3, with TRBD2 matching over 9 bases. The CDR3 spans 16 residues. Germline V CDR1 and CDR2: LNHDA, SQIVND (reference sequence). Trimming cost V 3 bases and J 11 bases; bases outside gene matches: 15. The CDR3 protein is CASSISSGGPEGMQYF. The CDR3 nucleotides are TGTGCCAGTAGTATTTCAAGCGGGGGGCCAGAGGGTATGCAGTATTTT. Supplemented by reference TRBV19 and TRBJ2-3, the full variable domain reads DGGITQSPKYLFRKEGQNVTLSCEQNLNHDAMYWYRQDPGQGLRLIYYSQIVNDFQKGDIAEGYSVSREKKESFPLTVTSAQKNPTAFYLCASSISSGGPEGMQYFGPGTRLTVL.

The chain couples TRBV6-5 to TRBJ1-1; 7 positions match TRBD1. This CDR3 has 14 amino acids. J lost 4 bases, V lost 2 bases, and 4 bases had no gene match. Germline CDR1 reads MNHEY; CDR2 reads SVGAGI. This CDR3 reads CASSYDRVGTEAFF. The CDR3, as DNA: TGTGCCAGCAGTTACGACAGGGTGGGCACTGAAGCTTTCTTT.

This chain's CDR3 is CASSELGQGSPLHF. The CDR3 nucleotides read TGTGCCAGCAGTGAATTGGGACAGGGTTCACCCCTCCACTTT. The chain uses TRBV2 and TRBJ1-6, with TRBD1 matching 9 bases. With 2 bases clipped from V and 9 bases from J, the junction kept 2 bases outside the gene matches. CDR3 length: 14 residues. Germline V gene lookup returns CDR1 SNHLY and CDR2 FYNNEI. The complete variable domain, with remaining parts taken from reference TRBV2 and TRBJ1-6, reads EPEVTQTPSHQVTQMGQEVILRCVPISNHLYFYWYRQILGQKVEFLVSFYNNEISEKSEIFDDQFSVERPDGSNFTLKIRSTKLEDSAMYFCASSELGQGSPLHFGNGTRLTVT.

J is TRBJ2-2 and V is TRBV9; 12 bases fit TRBD2. The germline gives CDR1 SGDLS, CDR2 YYNGEE. The CDR3 has 16 amino acids. Unmatched junction bases numbered 5, after V lost 3 bases and J lost 5 bases. CDR3 DNA sequence: TGTGCCAGCAGCGCGACTAGCGGGGGTGGTACCGGGGAGCTGTTTTTT. Residues: CASSATSGGGTGELFF.

This clone was observed once. The chain uses TRBV7-9 and TRBJ2-3, with 7 nucleotides matching TRBD1. The CDR3 spans 14 residues. The V and J ends lost 5 bases and 1 base, in that order; junction bases with no gene match: 3. The germline V gene encodes CDR1 SEHNR and CDR2 FQNEAQ (reference sequence). The CDR3 coding sequence is TGTGCCAGCAGCAGACAGGGCGGCACAGATACGCAGTATTTT. This codes for CASSRQGGTDTQYF.

The genes are TRBV6-5 and TRBJ2-3; tentative D call: TRBD1 (5 bases). Germline V CDR1 and CDR2: MNHEY, SVGAGI. The V end lost 4 bases, the J end lost 4 bases, and 15 bases lay between the germline ends. This CDR3 spans 15 amino acids. The CDR3 sequence: CASSSGRLGADTQYF. Written as DNA, the CDR3 is TGTGCCAGCAGTTCGGGCCGTCTAGGGGCAGATACGCAGTATTTT.

The J gene is TRBJ2-3, the V gene TRBV7-9; 8 nucleotides agree with TRBD2. Germline V gives CDR1 SEHNR, CDR2 FQNEAQ (reference sequence). The CDR3 loop spans 17 amino acids. Losses at the gene ends were 1 base for V and 2 bases for J; bases not matched to a gene: 8. This chain's CDR3 is CASSLVGSGAFTDTQYF. Here the CDR3 DNA reads TGTGCCAGCAGCTTAGTGGGTAGCGGGGCGTTCACAGATACGCAGTATTTT.

This CDR3 reads CASRPGQGASGAGELFF. Written as DNA, the CDR3 is TGTGCCAGCAGACCGGGACAGGGGGCATCGGGAGCCGGGGAGCTGTTTTTT. The chain employs TRBV25-1 and TRBJ2-2; TRBD1 matches at 12 bases. V trimming: 6 bases; J trimming: 6 bases; junction bases outside the gene matches: 11. CDR1 and CDR2 from the germline V gene are MGHDK and SYGVNS. The CDR3 runs 17 residues. Drawing the rest from reference TRBV25-1 and TRBJ2-2, the complete variable domain is EADIYQTPRYLVIGTGKKITLECSQTMGHDKMYWYQQDPGMELHLIHYSYGVNSTEKGDLSSESTVSRIRTEHFPLTLESARPSHTSQYLCASRPGQGASGAGELFFGEGSRLTVL.

This sequence joins TRBV3-1 (or the pseudogene TRBV3-2) and TRBJ1-6; tentatively, D is TRBD1 (5 bases). Trimming took off 5 bases at V and 7 bases at J, with 6 bases between the two ends. The CDR3 contains 12 residues. The V gene's germline CDR1 is LGHDT and CDR2 YNNKEL (reference sequence). The CDR3: CASSSGNSPLHF. The DNA of the CDR3 is TGTGCCAGCAGCTCAGGGAATTCACCCCTCCACTTT.

This clone was detected only a few times. This sequence joins TRBV27 and TRBJ2-2, with D possibly TRBD2 on 7 matching bases. Germline CDR1 and CDR2: MNHEY and SMNVEV (reference sequence). Trimming took off 1 base at V and 0 bases at J, with 12 bases between the two ends. The CDR3 is 17 amino acids. CDR3 DNA sequence: TGTGCCAGCAGTTTATTTGTCGGGGGGCCGAACACCGGGGAGCTGTTTTTT. Translating it yields CASSLFVGGPNTGELFF.

The DNA for the CDR3 is TGTGCCAGTGTATCTGTCGCTGGAAACACCATATATTTT. Translating gives CASVSVAGNTIYF. V is TRBV28 and J is TRBJ1-3; D gene uncertain. The length of the CDR3 is 13 residues. With 9 bases removed from V and 2 bases from J, the gap between germline ends came to 11 bases. From germline, CDR1 is MDHEN and CDR2 SYDVKM.